This T cell receptor (beta chain) comes out of a study of PD-L1 blockade in urothelial cancer. At the level of the study: Patients took up atezolizumab in the mid-2010s at 1,200 mg intravenously every 3 weeks. Men with urothelial cancer arising in the bladder made up about 85% of the roughly 30 patients. Previous chemotherapy exposure amounted to 0 to 3 regimens for patients. The median number of T cells present in blood samples was 130,000 to 150,000.

CDR3 size: 15 residues. The V gene end was trimmed by 6 bases and the J gene end by 4 bases; junction bases not matched to a gene: 11. Germline CDR1 SQVTM, CDR2 ANQGSEA. This clone has only a few counts. TCRdb's table, derived via immunoSEQ multiplex PCR, lists solely in-frame clones and lacks some. This table holds more than 90,000 clones, approximately 90% found once. Time point noted: peripheral blood 6 weeks after treatment start. This material consisted of PBMCs, taken around atezolizumab (anti-PD-L1) treatment. The chain joins TRBV29-1 to TRBJ2-5; 10 nucleotides agree with TRBD2. This clonotype was obtained from a man between 60 and 70 years old with urothelial cancer. CDR3 residues: CSVAIAGGLAETQYF. The CDR3 DNA reads TGCAGCGTCGCCATAGCGGGAGGATTAGCAGAGACCCAGTACTTC.